A single sample gave rise to the 31 T cell receptor beta chains below, sequenced in a study of blood T cell repertoires in COVID-19. The data were produced by immunoSEQ multiplex PCR, yet TCRdb's version contains in-frame clones alone and is incomplete. Of about 69,000 clones in the sample, about 85% were seen once. The sequenced sample consisted of peripheral blood. These TCRs come from an older man with acute or convalescent COVID-19.

The genes are TRBV9 and TRBJ1-3; D gene ambiguous. Germline values: CDR1 SGDLS, CDR2 YYNGEE. V was clipped by 0 bases and J by 4 bases, with 11 bases between them. The length of the CDR3 is 15 residues. CDR3 DNA sequence: TGTGCCAGCAGCGTAGGCCAGGATATCGGAAACACCATATATTTT. This gives the protein CASSVGQDIGNTIYF.

This clone was counted a single time. The J gene is TRBJ1-1, the V gene TRBV9; D is possibly TRBD1 (5 bases). This CDR3 comprises 16 residues. V gave up 6 bases and J gave up 2 bases, with 20 bases separating them. CDR1 is SGDLS and CDR2 is YYNGEE in the germline V gene. The DNA for the CDR3 is TGTGCCAGCACCGCCGTGGTAGGACAACCCAACACTGAAGCTTTCTTT. Protein: CASTAVVGQPNTEAFF.

The chain is built from TRBV5-1 and TRBJ2-1; no firm D call. The CDR3 runs to 14 residues. The V gene lost 3 bases and the J gene lost 0 bases, with 7 bases spanning the gap. Germline V gives CDR1 SGHRS, CDR2 YFSETQ. CDR3 DNA sequence: TGCGCCAGCAGCTCAACGGTCTCCTACAATGAGCAGTTCTTC. Translated: CASSSTVSYNEQFF.

The J gene is TRBJ2-2, the V gene TRBV19; tentatively, D is TRBD2 (6 bases). CDR3 size: 14 residues. Germline V CDR1 and CDR2: LNHDA, SQIVND (reference sequence). V was pared by 6 bases and J by 4 bases, with 12 bases between. This chain's CDR3 is CASRGGRSTGELFF. DNA for the CDR3: TGTGCCAGTAGGGGAGGTAGGAGCACCGGGGAGCTGTTTTTT. The full variable domain, its missing parts supplied by reference TRBV19 and TRBJ2-2, is DGGITQSPKYLFRKEGQNVTLSCEQNLNHDAMYWYRQDPGQGLRLIYYSQIVNDFQKGDIAEGYSVSREKKESFPLTVTSAQKNPTAFYLCASRGGRSTGELFFGEGSRLTVL.

This chain uses TRBV12-5 with TRBJ2-7; TRBD2 aligns across 12 bases. This CDR3 has 16 residues. Trimming took 0 bases from V and 2 from J; bases not matched to a gene: 2. Germline V gene lookup returns CDR1 LGHNT and CDR2 FRNRAP. CDR3 residues: CASGLVLAGGTYEQYF. In nucleotides, the CDR3 is TGTGCTAGTGGTTTGGTACTAGCGGGAGGTACCTACGAGCAGTACTTC.

V is TRBV29-1 and J is TRBJ2-6; D is undetermined. The V end was cut by 5 bases, the J end by 0 bases, with 5 bases between. This CDR3 spans 13 amino acids. Germline assignment: CDR1 SQVTM and CDR2 ANQGSEA. Written as DNA, the CDR3 is TGCAGCGTTTTAGTCTCTGGGGCCAACGTCCTGACTTTC. It specifies CSVLVSGANVLTF.

This rearrangement joins TRBV5-1 to TRBJ2-2; tentative D call: TRBD2 (5 bases). The length of the CDR3 is 17 residues. Germline V gives CDR1 SGHRS, CDR2 YFSETQ. Trimming cost V 0 bases and J 1 base, with 13 bases left between them. The CDR3 region has the DNA TGCGCCAGCAGCTTGGTCTTGATAGCGCAGAACACCGGGGAGCTGTTTTTT. Protein: CASSLVLIAQNTGELFF.

The chain joins TRBV24-1 to TRBJ1-2, with 9 positions matching TRBD1. The germline gives CDR1 KGHDR, CDR2 SFDVKD. V gave up 7 bases and J gave up 13 bases; unmatched junction bases: 6. This CDR3 has 11 amino acids. The CDR3 reads CATRGQGVTTF. The CDR3 nucleotides read TGTGCCACCAGGGGACAGGGCGTCACCACCTTC.

This chain uses TRBV29-1 with TRBJ2-7; 8 bases line up with TRBD1. Germline CDR1 SQVTM, CDR2 ANQGSEA. V trimming: 6 bases; J trimming: 1 base; junction bases outside the gene matches: 5. The CDR3 totals 13 residues. CDR3 bases: TGCAGCGTGGCGGGACAGGAATCCTACGAGCAGTACTTC. Its translation is CSVAGQESYEQYF.

The chain recombines TRBV10-3 with TRBJ2-1, with 14 bases fitting TRBD2. CDR1 and CDR2 from the germline V gene are ENHRY and SYGVKD. This CDR3 is 15 amino acids long. Trimming at V came to 6 bases and at J to 9 bases, leaving 7 bases not matched to a gene. DNA for the CDR3: TGTGCCATCAGACCGGGACTAGCGGGGGTCGGTGAGCAGTTCTTC. Translation: CAIRPGLAGVGEQFF.

The chain combines TRBV5-1 with TRBJ2-1; 11 bases align to TRBD2. The CDR3 sequence is 15 residues long. With 5 bases clipped from V and 8 bases from J, the junction kept 9 bases outside the gene matches. CDR1 and CDR2 from the germline V gene are SGHRS and YFSETQ. Here the CDR3 DNA reads TGCGCCAGCAGGGTAACTAGCGGGAGTCGCGATGAGCAGTTCTTC. It codes for CASRVTSGSRDEQFF.

This chain links TRBV19 with TRBJ2-3; 7 nucleotides line up with TRBD1. The V gene end was trimmed by 5 bases and the J gene end by 5 bases; junction bases not matched to a gene: 13. The CDR3 covers 16 residues. Looked up from germline, CDR1 is LNHDA and CDR2 is SQIVND (reference sequence). CDR3 in DNA: TGTGCCAGTAGTCCAGGGGGTGGGATTCCGGGAGATACGCAGTATTTT. Its protein is CASSPGGGIPGDTQYF.

V and J are TRBV9 and TRBJ2-1, with 11 nucleotides matching TRBD2. V lost 1 base, J lost 2 bases, and 5 bases stayed unmatched. Per the germline V gene, CDR1 is SGDLS and CDR2 is YYNGEE. There are 17 residues in the CDR3. The CDR3 coding sequence is TGTGCCAGCAGCGTAAAGTCACTAGCGGGGGCCTACAATGAGCAGTTCTTC. Protein: CASSVKSLAGAYNEQFF.

The gene calls are TRBV19 and TRBJ2-2, with 7 positions matching TRBD1. The CDR3 runs 17 residues. Trimming cost V 4 bases and J 1 base; bases outside gene matches: 9. In germline, CDR1 is LNHDA, CDR2 SQIVND (reference sequence). The CDR3 sequence is CASSSRQGIVNTGELFF. The DNA of the CDR3 is TGTGCCAGTAGTAGTCGACAGGGAATAGTGAACACCGGGGAGCTGTTTTTT.

J is TRBJ1-5 and V is TRBV19; no clear D. Germline V gives CDR1 LNHDA, CDR2 SQIVND (reference sequence). The ends were cut back, 3 bases at V and 6 bases at J, with 6 bases in the middle. The CDR3 totals 12 residues. The chain's CDR3 is CASSIPRQPQHF. The CDR3, as DNA: TGTGCCAGTAGTATCCCGCGTCAGCCCCAGCATTTT. Combining the CDR3 with reference TRBV19 and TRBJ1-5 gives the whole variable domain DGGITQSPKYLFRKEGQNVTLSCEQNLNHDAMYWYRQDPGQGLRLIYYSQIVNDFQKGDIAEGYSVSREKKESFPLTVTSAQKNPTAFYLCASSIPRQPQHFGDGTRLSIL.

The chain combines TRBV7-8 with TRBJ2-7; 15 bases map to TRBD2. With V trimmed by 7 bases and J by 6 bases, 16 bases remained unmatched. Germline CDR1 and CDR2: SGHVS and FQNEAQ. CDR3 length: 18 amino acids. CDR3 region: CASTPGTSGRRGAIEQYF. The CDR3 nucleotides read TGTGCCAGCACCCCCGGGACTAGCGGGAGGAGGGGGGCTATCGAGCAGTACTTC.

The V and J genes are TRBV11-1 and TRBJ2-1; no clear D. In germline, CDR1 is SGHAT, CDR2 FQDESV (reference sequence). The V end lost 8 bases, the J end lost 0 bases, and 14 bases lay between the germline ends. The length of the CDR3 is 15 residues. In nucleotides, the CDR3 is TGTGCCAGCGGCCCCCTCGTAAGCTCCTACAATGAGCAGTTCTTC. This translates into CASGPLVSSYNEQFF.

V gene TRBV7-2 combines with J gene TRBJ1-1; 9 nucleotides line up with TRBD1. Germline V lookup: CDR1 SGHTA, CDR2 FQGNSA. This CDR3 region has 15 residues. With 6 bases clipped from V and 4 bases from J, the junction kept 9 bases outside the gene matches. The CDR3 sequence: CASRGQGLIGTEAFF. In DNA, the CDR3 is TGTGCCAGCAGGGGACAGGGACTAATAGGCACTGAAGCTTTCTTT.

The gene calls are TRBV16 and TRBJ1-2; D unclear. CDR3 length equals 12 residues. Trimming removed 4 bases at V and 3 bases at J, with 6 bases between. The germline V gene has CDR1 KGHSY and CDR2 FQNENV. This chain's CDR3 is CASSPADYGYTF. The DNA of the CDR3 is TGTGCCAGCAGCCCCGCGGACTATGGCTACACCTTC.

This clone occurred a few times. The chain couples TRBV7-2 to TRBJ1-5; no clear D gene. Germline assignment: CDR1 SGHTA and CDR2 FQGNSA. The CDR3 spans 15 residues. Trimming stripped 4 bases from V and 2 bases from J, with 12 bases between. CDR3 residues: CASSSQQYGNQPQHF. CDR3 coding DNA: TGTGCCAGCAGCTCGCAACAATATGGCAATCAGCCCCAGCATTTT.

V and J are TRBV5-1 and TRBJ1-1; D not resolved. The germline CDR1 and CDR2 sequences are SGHRS and YFSETQ. Trimming took off 4 bases at V and 4 bases at J, with 14 bases between the two ends. CDR3 size: 14 residues. CDR3 protein: CASSDRAGVTEAFF. The CDR3 region has the DNA TGCGCCAGCAGCGATAGGGCGGGCGTCACTGAAGCTTTCTTT.

The J gene is TRBJ1-5, the V gene TRBV6-6, with TRBD1 matching over 10 bases. From germline, CDR1 is MNHNY and CDR2 SVGAGI (reference sequence). CDR3 size: 17 residues. Trimming cost V 5 bases and J 1 base; bases outside gene matches: 8. The CDR3 reads CASSPWTGGGSNQPQHF. The CDR3 DNA follows: TGTGCCAGCAGTCCCTGGACAGGGGGGGGAAGCAATCAGCCCCAGCATTTT.

The chain couples TRBV13 to TRBJ2-1; TRBD1 matches 8 bases. With V trimmed by 5 bases and J by 7 bases, 13 bases remained unmatched. The germline gives CDR1 PRHDT, CDR2 FYEKMQ (reference sequence). This CDR3 region has 16 residues. CDR3 amino acids: CASSPYGQGYSNEQFF. The CDR3 nucleotides are TGTGCCAGCAGCCCGTACGGACAGGGCTATTCGAATGAGCAGTTCTTC.

The CDR3 nucleotides are TGTGCCCCAGCAGTTACGGACAGGGTGCGGGAGACCCAGTACTTC. It specifies CAPAVTDRVRETQYF. The rearrangement joins TRBV6-5 to TRBJ2-5, with 8 bases that match TRBD1. The germline V gene has CDR1 MNHEY and CDR2 SVGAGI. This CDR3 spans 15 amino acids. Trimming cost V 11 bases and J 5 bases; bases outside gene matches: 16.

The chain is built from TRBV10-3 and TRBJ2-3; TRBD2 is a possible D gene (6 bases). Germline loops: CDR1 ENHRY, CDR2 SYGVKD. V dropped 6 bases and J dropped 0 bases, with 13 bases sitting between them. The CDR3 runs 15 residues. This chain's CDR3 is CAIRGGQISTDTQYF. The CDR3 DNA is TGTGCCATCAGGGGGGGTCAAATCAGCACAGATACGCAGTATTTT.

The CDR3 loop reads CASSLEGSGYEQYF. CDR3 DNA sequence: TGCGCCAGCAGCTTGGAGGGTAGCGGGTACGAGCAGTACTTC. The genes are TRBV5-1 and TRBJ2-7; TRBD2 matches 7 bases. CDR1 and CDR2 from the germline V gene are SGHRS and YFSETQ. This CDR3 has 14 residues. Germline trimming cut 0 bases from V and 4 bases from J; bases unmatched to any gene: 4. Supplemented by reference TRBV5-1 and TRBJ2-7, the full variable domain reads KAGVTQTPRYLIKTRGQQVTLSCSPISGHRSVSWYQQTPGQGLQFLFEYFSETQRNKGNFPGRFSGRQFSNSRSEMNVSTLELGDSALYLCASSLEGSGYEQYFGPGTRLTVT.

This chain joins TRBV19 and TRBJ2-1; 11 bases map to TRBD2. The germline CDR1 and CDR2 sequences are LNHDA and SQIVND (reference sequence). V shed 9 bases, J shed 4 bases, and the junction held 8 bases outside the gene matches. This CDR3 comprises 15 residues. The CDR3 region has the DNA TGTGCCAGCCGGCCGTCTAGCGGGAGGTACAATGAGCAGTTCTTC. It codes for CASRPSSGRYNEQFF.

J is TRBJ2-2 and V is TRBV13; TRBD2 matches at 8 bases. Germline-derived CDR1 and CDR2 are PRHDT and FYEKMQ (reference sequence). The CDR3 has 16 amino acids. V lost 6 bases, J lost 6 bases, and 12 bases stayed unmatched. CDR3 region: CASRFSPGLVPGELFF. CDR3 in DNA: TGTGCCAGCAGGTTTTCGCCGGGACTAGTCCCCGGGGAGCTGTTTTTT.

The chain links TRBV6-5 to TRBJ2-2; 7 nucleotides match TRBD1. The CDR3 covers 15 residues. V gave up 2 bases and J gave up 5 bases; unmatched junction bases: 5. Germline CDR1 is MNHEY and CDR2 is SVGAGI. The CDR3 coding sequence is TGTGCCAGCAGTTACGGTCCCAGGGGGACCGGGGAGCTGTTTTTT. It translates to CASSYGPRGTGELFF.

The genes are TRBV7-2 and TRBJ2-7; 7 bases are a match to TRBD2. The V gene's germline CDR1 is SGHTA and CDR2 FQGNSA. The V segment lost 3 bases and the J segment 3 bases; nucleotides outside the gene matches: 5. The CDR3 spans 14 residues. This CDR3 is CASSFARGSYEQYF. In DNA, the CDR3 is TGTGCCAGCAGCTTTGCTCGCGGGAGCTACGAGCAGTACTTC.

The chain employs TRBV6-5 and TRBJ1-2; TRBD1 matches 12 bases. V dropped 1 base and J dropped 5; count of bases not matched to a gene: 2. The CDR3 is 15 amino acids. The germline V gene has CDR1 MNHEY and CDR2 SVGAGI. The CDR3 nucleotides read TGTGCCAGCAGTTACTGGGGACAGGGGGCATATGGCTACACCTTC. This encodes CASSYWGQGAYGYTF.